This TCR beta chain derives from a study of identical twins. Study conclusions and caveats: Cross-sectional statistical analysis was relied on for the conclusions, without the same donors being followed.

The CDR3 is 14 residues long. Germline values: CDR1 ENHRY, CDR2 SYGVKD. V lost 7 bases and J lost 6; bases outside the gene matches: 8. To note about this clonotype: The antigen is unknown.

TCRdb analysed the 5' RACE reads with MiXCR anew, one entry per CDR3 protein. The sample lists approximately 490,000 distinct CDR3 sequences; about 20% were seen once. These data were also filed under a second study, of yellow fever vaccine responses in identical twins.

Sample: CD4+ T cells sorted from blood. The TCR sequence derives from a woman between 18 and 30 years old in good health. The chain is built from TRBV10-3 and TRBJ2-2, with 7 bases matching TRBD2. In nucleotides, the CDR3 is TGTGCCATCAAGGGGACTACCCTCGCCGGGGAGCTGTTTTTT. This encodes CAIKGTTLAGELFF.